This TCR beta chain was retrieved from a study of blood T cell repertoires in COVID-19. Study in general: PBMCs, B-cell-depleted T cells, or T cells were the source of the cDNA or gDNA that made up the material.

The V segment lost 4 bases and the J segment 3 bases; nucleotides outside the gene matches: 1. The CDR3 totals 13 residues. Germline assignment: CDR1 SGHTA and CDR2 FQGNSA. This clone was seen a single time. In the original processing: Amplifying reference gene primers gave estimates of nucleated cell counts. Clones were sequenced by immunoSEQ multiplex PCR, and TCRdb holds only the in-frame ones, with some missing. V and J calls and clone size are copied from that table; D and trimming were computed from the DNA. The table lists some 250,000 clones, approximately 84% of them singletons. The sequenced sample consisted of peripheral blood. This TCR came from a woman aged 30 to 39 who had recovered from COVID-19. The rearrangement uses TRBV7-2 and TRBJ2-7, with TRBD2 matching over 9 bases. CDR3 sequence reads: CASSSTSGYEQYF. Here the CDR3 DNA reads TGTGCCAGCAGCTCGACTAGCGGCTACGAGCAGTACTTC.